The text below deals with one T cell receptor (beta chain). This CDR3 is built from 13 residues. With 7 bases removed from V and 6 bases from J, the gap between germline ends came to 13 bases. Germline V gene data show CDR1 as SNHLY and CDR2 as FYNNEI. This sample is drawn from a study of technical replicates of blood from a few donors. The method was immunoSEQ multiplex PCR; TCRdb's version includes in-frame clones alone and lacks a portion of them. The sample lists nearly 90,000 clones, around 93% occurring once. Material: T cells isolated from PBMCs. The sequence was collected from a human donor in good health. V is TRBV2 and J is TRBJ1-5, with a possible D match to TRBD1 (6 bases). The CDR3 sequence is CASTLGGGQPQHF. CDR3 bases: TGTGCCAGCACCTTGGGAGGGGGTCAGCCCCAGCATTTT. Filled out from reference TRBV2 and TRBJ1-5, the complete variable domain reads EPEVTQTPSHQVTQMGQEVILRCVPISNHLYFYWYRQILGQKVEFLVSFYNNEISEKSEIFDDQFSVERPDGSNFTLKIRSTKLEDSAMYFCASTLGGGQPQHFGDGTRLSIL.